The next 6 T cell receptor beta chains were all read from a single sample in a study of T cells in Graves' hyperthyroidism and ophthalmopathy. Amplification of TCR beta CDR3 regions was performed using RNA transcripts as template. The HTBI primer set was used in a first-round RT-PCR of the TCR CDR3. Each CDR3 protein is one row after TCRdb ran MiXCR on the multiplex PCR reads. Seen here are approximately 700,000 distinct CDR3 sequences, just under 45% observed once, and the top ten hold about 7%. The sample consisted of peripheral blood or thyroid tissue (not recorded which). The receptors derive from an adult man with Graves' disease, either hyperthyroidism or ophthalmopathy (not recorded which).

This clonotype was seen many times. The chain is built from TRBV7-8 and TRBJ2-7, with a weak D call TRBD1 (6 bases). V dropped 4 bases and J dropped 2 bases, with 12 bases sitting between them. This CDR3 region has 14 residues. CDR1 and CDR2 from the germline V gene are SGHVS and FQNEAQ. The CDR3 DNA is TGTGCCAGCAGCTCATATACAGGGACCTACGAGCAGTACTTC. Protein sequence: CASSSYTGTYEQYF.

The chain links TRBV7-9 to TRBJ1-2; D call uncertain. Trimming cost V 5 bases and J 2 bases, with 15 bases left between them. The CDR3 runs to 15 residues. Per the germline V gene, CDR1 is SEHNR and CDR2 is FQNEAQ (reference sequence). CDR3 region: CASSQEGGRNYGYTF. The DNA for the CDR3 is TGTGCCAGCAGCCAAGAGGGCGGGAGAAACTATGGCTACACCTTC.

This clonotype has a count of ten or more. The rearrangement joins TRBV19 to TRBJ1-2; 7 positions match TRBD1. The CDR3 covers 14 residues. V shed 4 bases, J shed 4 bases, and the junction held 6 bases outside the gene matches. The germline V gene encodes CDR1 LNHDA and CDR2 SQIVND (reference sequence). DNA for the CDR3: TGTGCCAGTAGTAGTTCGGGACAGACCTATGGCTACACCTTC. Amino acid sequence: CASSSSGQTYGYTF.

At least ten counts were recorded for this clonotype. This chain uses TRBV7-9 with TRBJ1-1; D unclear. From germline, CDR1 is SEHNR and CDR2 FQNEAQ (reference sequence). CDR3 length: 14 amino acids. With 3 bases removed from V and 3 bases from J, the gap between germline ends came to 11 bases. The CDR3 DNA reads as TGTGCCAGCAGCTTCCTCGGTTCGGACACTGAAGCTTTCTTT. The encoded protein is CASSFLGSDTEAFF. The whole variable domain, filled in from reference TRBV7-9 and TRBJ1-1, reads DTGVSQNPRHKITKRGQNVTFRCDPISEHNRLYWYRQTLGQGPEFLTYFQNEAQLEKSRLLSDRFSAERPKGSFSTLEIQRTEQGDSAMYLCASSFLGSDTEAFFGQGTRLTVV.

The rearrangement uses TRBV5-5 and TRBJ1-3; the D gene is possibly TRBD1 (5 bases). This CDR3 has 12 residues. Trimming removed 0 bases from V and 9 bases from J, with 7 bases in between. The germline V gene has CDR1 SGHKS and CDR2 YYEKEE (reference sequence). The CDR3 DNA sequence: TGTGCCAGCAGCTTGGTGGGGGGCACCATATATTTT. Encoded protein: CASSLVGGTIYF.

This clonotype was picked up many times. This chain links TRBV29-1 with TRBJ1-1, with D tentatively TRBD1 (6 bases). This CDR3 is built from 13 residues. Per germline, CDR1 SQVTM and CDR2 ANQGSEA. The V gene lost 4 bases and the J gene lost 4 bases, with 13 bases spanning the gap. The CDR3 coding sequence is TGCAGCGTTGCGGACAGTCCGGGCACTGAAGCTTTCTTT. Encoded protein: CSVADSPGTEAFF.